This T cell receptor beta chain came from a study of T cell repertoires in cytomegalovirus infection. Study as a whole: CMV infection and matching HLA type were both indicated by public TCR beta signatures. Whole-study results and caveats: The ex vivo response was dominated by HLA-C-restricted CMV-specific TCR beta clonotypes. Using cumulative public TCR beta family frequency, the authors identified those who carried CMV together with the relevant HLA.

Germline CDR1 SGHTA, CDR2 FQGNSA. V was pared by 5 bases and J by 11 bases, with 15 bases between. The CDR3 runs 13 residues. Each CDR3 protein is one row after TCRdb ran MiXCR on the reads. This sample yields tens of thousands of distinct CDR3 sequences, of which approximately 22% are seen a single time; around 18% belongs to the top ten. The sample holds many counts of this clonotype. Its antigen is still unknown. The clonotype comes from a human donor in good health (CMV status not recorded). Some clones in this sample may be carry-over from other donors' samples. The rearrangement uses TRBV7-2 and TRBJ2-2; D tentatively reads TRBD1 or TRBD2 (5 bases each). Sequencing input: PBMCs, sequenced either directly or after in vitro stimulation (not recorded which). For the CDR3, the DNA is TGTGCCAGCAGCCTTCGACAGCGGCCCGAGCTGTTTTTT. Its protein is CASSLRQRPELFF.